A selection of T cell receptor beta chains follows, all from one sample in a study of blood T cell repertoires in COVID-19. TCRdb keeps only in-frame clones here, not all; method: immunoSEQ multiplex PCR. The data contain about 150,000 clones, 80% to 90% of them singletons. Material for sequencing was peripheral blood. Receptors were obtained from a human donor with acute or convalescent COVID-19. The donor label of this sample is uncertain. Each CDR3 is given with its conserved first and last residue. Each record gives: D gene, clone size, V gene, J gene, CDR3 length, CDR3 protein, CDR3 DNA. A D gene is named only where the DNA matches it firmly. A clone size is listed for some rows: how often the clone was seen (once, few, many), or a class if it is expanded.

NA	once	TRBV6-2/TRBV6-3	TRBJ1-2	14	CASSYSEGASGYTF	TGTGCCAGCAGTTACTCGGAGGGCGCGAGTGGCTACACCTTC
TRBD1	NA	TRBV28	TRBJ1-5	14	CASLSGQGWQPQHF	TGTGCCAGCCTTTCAGGACAGGGGTGGCAGCCCCAGCATTTT
NA	NA	TRBV6-5	TRBJ1-5	15	CASSYSRGSNQPQHF	TGTGCCAGCAGTTATTCCAGGGGCAGCAATCAGCCCCAGCATTTT
TRBD1	NA	TRBV11-3	TRBJ1-2	13	CASSQGTGGVSTF	TGTGCCAGCAGCCAAGGGACAGGGGGCGTTTCTACCTTC
TRBD1	NA	TRBV19	TRBJ1-1	14	CASRRQGGWTEAFF	TGTGCCAGTAGGAGACAGGGGGGATGGACTGAAGCTTTCTTT
NA	NA	TRBV5-6	TRBJ1-2	15	CASSDLGRGGYGYTF	TGTGCCAGCAGCGACCTAGGGAGGGGGGGCTATGGCTACACCTTC
NA	NA	TRBV19	TRBJ1-2	14	CASSKGGLDYGYTF	TGTGCCAGTAGTAAGGGGGGGCTCGACTATGGCTACACCTTC
NA	NA	TRBV7-2	TRBJ1-1	15	CASSPTAGRGTEAFF	TGTGCCAGCAGCCCAACCGCAGGGAGGGGCACTGAAGCTTTCTTT
NA	NA	TRBV3-1/TRBV3-2	TRBJ2-2	14	CASRKFRVAGELFF	TGTGCCAGCAGAAAATTCAGGGTCGCCGGGGAGCTGTTTTTT
TRBD1	NA	TRBV2	TRBJ1-5	16	CASSLDTGGNNQPQHF	TGTGCCAGCAGTTTAGATACAGGGGGGAACAATCAGCCCCAGCATTTT
TRBD1	once	TRBV7-2	TRBJ2-7	15	CASSLDRDSGYEQYF	TGTGCCAGCAGCTTAGATAGGGACAGTGGCTACGAGCAGTACTTC
TRBD1	NA	TRBV28	TRBJ2-7	16	CASSSLSGQYYRKQYF	TGTGCCAGCAGTTCACTCTCGGGACAGTATTATCGTAAGCAGTACTTC
NA	NA	TRBV5-5	TRBJ1-6	14	CASSYGRLDSPLHF	TGTGCCAGCAGCTACGGGAGGCTCGATTCACCCCTCCACTTT
NA	NA	TRBV11-2	TRBJ1-1	15	CASSLEVTMNTEAFF	TGTGCCAGCAGCTTAGAGGTGACAATGAACACTGAAGCTTTCTTT
NA	once	TRBV5-4	TRBJ1-4	13	CASSPDRDEILFF	TGTGCCAGCAGCCCCGACAGAGATGAAATCCTGTTTTTT
NA	NA	TRBV3-1/TRBV3-2	TRBJ2-1	14	CASSPGAAYNEQFF	TGTGCCAGCAGCCCAGGGGCCGCCTACAATGAGCAGTTCTTC
TRBD1	NA	TRBV3-1/TRBV3-2	TRBJ1-1	15	CASSHSQGEDTEAFF	TGTGCCAGCAGCCATTCTCAGGGGGAGGACACTGAAGCTTTCTTT
NA	NA	TRBV7-9	TRBJ2-3	14	CASSWTTSTDTQYF	TGTGCCAGCAGCTGGACTACAAGCACAGATACGCAGTATTTT
NA	NA	TRBV29-1	TRBJ1-4	14	CSVEVAATNEKLFF	TGCAGCGTTGAAGTTGCAGCAACTAATGAAAAACTGTTTTTT
NA	NA	TRBV6-1	TRBJ1-2	16	CASSETATGSMLGYTF	TGTGCCAGCAGTGAAACCGCGACAGGCTCTATGCTGGGCTACACCTTC
TRBD2	NA	TRBV7-8	TRBJ2-3	18	CASRSGTSGRVFSDTQYF	TGTGCCAGCAGATCAGGGACTAGCGGGAGAGTGTTTTCAGATACGCAGTATTTT
NA	NA	TRBV7-3	TRBJ1-1	13	CASSSQAGTEAFF	TGTGCCAGCAGCTCACAGGCGGGAACTGAAGCTTTCTTT
NA	NA	TRBV15	TRBJ1-4	14	CATSRGPGNEKLFF	TGTGCCACCAGCAGGGGGCCAGGTAATGAAAAACTGTTTTTT
TRBD2	NA	TRBV15	TRBJ2-1	13	CATSRDERGEQFF	TGTGCCACCAGCAGAGATGAGCGGGGCGAGCAGTTCTTC
TRBD2	NA	TRBV9	TRBJ2-1	15	CASSVEGLATHEQFF	TGTGCCAGCAGCGTTGAGGGACTAGCGACCCATGAGCAGTTCTTC
NA	NA	TRBV7-9	TRBJ2-7	15	CASSLAGTAGNEQYF	TGTGCCAGCAGCTTAGCCGGGACAGCGGGCAACGAGCAGTACTTC
NA	NA	TRBV4-3	TRBJ1-6	16	CASSQYRVAYNSPLHF	TGCGCCAGCAGCCAATACCGGGTCGCATATAATTCACCCCTCCACTTT
NA	once	TRBV7-9	TRBJ2-1	12	CASSRDSNEQFF	TGTGCCAGCAGCCGGGACTCCAATGAGCAGTTCTTC
NA	NA	TRBV5-1	TRBJ1-3	16	CASSLENQGSGNTIYF	TGCGCCAGCAGCTTGGAAAATCAGGGTTCTGGAAACACCATATATTTT
NA	once	TRBV9	TRBJ2-1	15	CASSPLLSSYNEQFF	TGTGCCAGCAGCCCCTTGCTGAGCTCCTACAATGAGCAGTTCTTC
TRBD1	NA	TRBV4-1	TRBJ2-7	15	CASSQAKGAIYEQYF	TGCGCCAGCAGCCAAGCTAAGGGGGCGATCTACGAGCAGTACTTC
TRBD2	NA	TRBV4-2	TRBJ2-3	18	CASSREIAGGVSTDTQYF	TGTGCCAGCAGCCGGGAGATAGCGGGGGGCGTTAGCACAGATACGCAGTATTTT
TRBD2	NA	TRBV10-3	TRBJ2-1	17	CAISDRKMTSGTNEQFF	TGTGCCATCAGTGACCGTAAGATGACTAGCGGGACGAATGAGCAGTTCTTC
NA	NA	TRBV2	TRBJ1-5	17	CASSEARAINSNQPQHF	TGTGCCAGCAGTGAAGCGCGGGCAATTAATAGCAATCAGCCCCAGCATTTT
TRBD1	NA	TRBV5-6	TRBJ2-5	19	CASSPRGLGTGGFWKTQYF	TGTGCCAGCAGCCCGCGGGGGCTCGGGACAGGGGGGTTTTGGAAGACCCAGTACTTC
NA	NA	TRBV6-2/TRBV6-3	TRBJ2-3	18	CASSLVADTPKHTDTQYF	TGTGCCAGCAGTTTGGTTGCGGACACCCCGAAGCACACAGATACGCAGTATTTT
NA	NA	TRBV14	TRBJ1-3	17	CASSQDRAGWSGNTIYF	TGTGCCAGCAGCCAAGATCGGGCAGGGTGGTCTGGAAACACCATATATTTT
NA	NA	TRBV28	TRBJ1-2	14	CASSLSVRLYGYTF	TGTGCCAGCAGTTTATCAGTCCGTTTATATGGCTACACCTTC
TRBD1	NA	TRBV10-3	TRBJ1-5	15	CAISSLGTGDQPQHF	TGTGCCATCAGTTCCCTTGGGACAGGGGATCAGCCCCAGCATTTT
NA	NA	TRBV28	TRBJ1-5	15	CASSTRTVGNQPQHF	TGTGCCAGCAGTACAAGGACAGTTGGCAATCAGCCCCAGCATTTT
NA	NA	TRBV15	TRBJ1-2	14	CATSRESGVGGYTF	TGTGCCACCAGCAGAGAGTCAGGTGTCGGTGGCTACACCTTC
NA	NA	TRBV28	TRBJ1-4	14	CASRPGGGREKLFF	TGTGCCAGCAGACCCGGGGGAGGTCGTGAAAAACTGTTTTTT
NA	NA	TRBV15	TRBJ2-7	15	CATSPGLTYSYEQYF	TGTGCCACCAGCCCGGGACTCACCTACTCCTACGAGCAGTACTTC
NA	NA	TRBV11-2	TRBJ2-1	14	CASSPRVADNEQFF	TGTGCCAGCAGCCCGAGAGTAGCGGACAATGAGCAGTTCTTC
NA	NA	TRBV10-3	TRBJ1-1	11	CAIQRNTEAFF	TGTGCCATCCAGCGGAACACTGAAGCTTTCTTT
NA	NA	TRBV10-3	TRBJ1-3	17	CAISRSLGLLSGNTIYF	TGTGCCATCAGCCGTTCGCTAGGACTGCTCTCTGGAAACACCATATATTTT
NA	NA	TRBV5-1	TRBJ2-1	15	CASSFGQRTYNEQFF	TGCGCCAGCAGCTTCGGACAGAGGACCTACAATGAGCAGTTCTTC
TRBD1	NA	TRBV12-5	TRBJ1-5	14	CASGPQGASQPQHF	TGTGCTAGTGGCCCACAGGGGGCGAGTCAGCCCCAGCATTTT
NA	NA	TRBV4-3	TRBJ1-2	15	CASSQENYANYGYTF	TGCGCCAGCAGCCAAGAGAACTATGCGAACTATGGCTACACCTTC
NA	NA	TRBV6-2/TRBV6-3	TRBJ2-7	14	CASSSPGSSYEQYF	TGTGCCAGCAGTTCTCCGGGTAGTTCCTACGAGCAGTACTTC
TRBD1	NA	TRBV30	TRBJ1-6	17	CAWSLSGTGKIRSPLHF	TGTGCCTGGAGCCTATCCGGGACAGGGAAAATCCGCTCACCCCTCCACTTT
NA	NA	TRBV4-2	TRBJ1-2	13	CASRFGAGYGYTF	TGTGCCAGCAGGTTCGGGGCGGGGTATGGCTACACCTTC
TRBD2	NA	TRBV29-1	TRBJ2-3	12	CSAGTTGDTQYF	TGCAGCGCTGGGACTACCGGGGATACGCAGTATTTT